These 27 T cell receptor beta chains originate from one sample sequenced in a study of beta chain features in type 1 diabetes. No cognate antigen is known for these TCRs. Isolated RNA was reverse transcribed in full, so expressed TCRB transcripts were sequenced. Produced via immunoSEQ multiplex PCR; TCRdb's table is partial and in-frame only. The table lists hundreds of thousands of clones, around 15% of them singletons, with 0.04% in the top ten. Whole-study results and caveats: Moderate yet significant TCRB CDR3 shortening was seen in Type 1 diabetes patients in all four CD4+ subsets.

Sequenced material: naive CD4+ T cells from blood. The receptors come from a man between 18 and 35 years old with type 1 diabetes.

The V gene is TRBV2, the J gene TRBJ2-4, with TRBD1 identical over 8 bases. CDR1 is SNHLY and CDR2 is FYNNEI in the germline V gene. The CDR3 has 15 residues. Losses at the gene ends were 6 bases for V and 6 bases for J; bases not matched to a gene: 10. CDR3 sequence (DNA): TGTGCCAGCAGCGAAACAGGGGGTCACGGAAACATTCAGTACTTC. It yields the protein CASSETGGHGNIQYF. Combining the CDR3 with reference TRBV2 and TRBJ2-4 gives the whole variable domain EPEVTQTPSHQVTQMGQEVILRCVPISNHLYFYWYRQILGQKVEFLVSFYNNEISEKSEIFDDQFSVERPDGSNFTLKIRSTKLEDSAMYFCASSETGGHGNIQYFGAGTRLSVL.

This clone turned up a few times. The chain has TRBV20-1 and TRBJ2-7; maybe TRBD1 (5 bases). V was trimmed by 0 bases and J by 7 bases, leaving 7 bases between them. The CDR3 has 11 amino acids. The germline gives CDR1 DFQATT, CDR2 SNEGSKA (reference sequence). Here the CDR3 DNA reads TGCAGTGCTAGAGAGACAGCTGAGCAGTACTTC. Its translation is CSARETAEQYF.

This clone came up a few times. J is TRBJ2-1 and V is TRBV9; 8 bases are a match to TRBD2. CDR3 length: 14 residues. CDR1 and CDR2 (germline): SGDLS, YYNGEE. V shed 3 bases, J shed 8 bases, and the junction held 7 bases outside the gene matches. The CDR3 reads CASSAGTRGHEQFF. Here the CDR3 DNA reads TGTGCCAGCAGCGCCGGGACTAGGGGTCATGAGCAGTTCTTC. The full variable domain, completed using reference TRBV9 and TRBJ2-1, is DSGVTQTPKHLITATGQRVTLRCSPRSGDLSVYWYQQSLDQGLQFLIQYYNGEERAKGNILERFSAQQFPDLHSELNLSSLELGDSALYFCASSAGTRGHEQFFGPGTRLTVL.

This clone was seen more than once but under ten times. The chain is built from TRBV28 and TRBJ2-1; 7 bases line up with TRBD1. Germline values: CDR1 MDHEN, CDR2 SYDVKM. The J segment lost 9 bases and the V segment lost 6 bases, leaving 8 bases of the junction unmatched. The CDR3 is made up of 13 amino acids. CDR3 in amino acids: CASRLTGAGEQFF. CDR3 nucleotide sequence: TGTGCCAGCAGACTCACAGGGGCGGGTGAGCAGTTCTTC.

The chain couples TRBV6-1 to TRBJ1-2, with 8 bases fitting TRBD1. The trim removed 6 bases at V and 4 bases at J, leaving 7 bases unmatched. Germline loops: CDR1 MNHNS, CDR2 SASEGT. The length of the CDR3 is 14 residues. The CDR3 region is CASRETGGAYGYTF. CDR3 DNA sequence: TGTGCCAGCAGGGAAACAGGGGGTGCCTATGGCTACACCTTC.

This clone was seen a handful of times. V is TRBV10-3 and J is TRBJ1-2; 8 bases are shared with TRBD1. Germline CDR1 ENHRY, CDR2 SYGVKD. After removal of 9 bases from V and 4 bases from J, the junction contained 4 bases not matched to a gene. CDR3 length: 12 residues. CDR3 sequence: CAIDRGGYGYTF. CDR3 in DNA: TGTGCCATAGACAGGGGCGGCTATGGCTACACCTTC.

V gene TRBV6-5 combines with J gene TRBJ1-5; TRBD1 matches 10 bases. This CDR3 comprises 15 residues. The junction had 9 bases not matched to a gene; V was cut back by 8 bases and J by 5 bases. From germline, CDR1 is MNHEY and CDR2 SVGAGI. In DNA form, the CDR3 reads TGTGCCAGCTGGGGAGAGACAGGGGGCTATCAGCCCCAGCATTTT. Translation: CASWGETGGYQPQHF.

Only a few counts were recorded for this clone. Other DNA sequences within the sample encode an identical CDR3. This chain joins TRBV30 and TRBJ2-5; no clear D gene. CDR3 size: 11 residues. Germline V gene lookup returns CDR1 GTSNPN and CDR2 SVGIG (reference sequence). V lost 2 bases, J lost 5 bases, and 6 bases lay in between. The CDR3: CAWSSRETQYF. The CDR3 DNA sequence: TGTGCCTGGAGTAGTAGGGAGACCCAGTACTTC.

The CDR3 region is CASSLYSGENTGELFF. In nucleotides, the CDR3 is TGCGCCAGCAGCTTGTACTCAGGGGAGAACACCGGGGAGCTGTTTTTT. The gene calls are TRBV5-1 and TRBJ2-2; possible D gene TRBD1, 6 bases. V dropped 1 base and J dropped 1 base, with 11 bases sitting between them. Germline CDR1 is SGHRS and CDR2 is YFSETQ. The CDR3 length is 16 residues.

The rearrangement joins TRBV5-1 to TRBJ2-3; 9 bases fit TRBD2. The CDR3 spans 16 residues. The junction had 10 bases not matched to a gene; V was cut back by 4 bases and J by 4 bases. Looked up from germline, CDR1 is SGHRS and CDR2 is YFSETQ. The CDR3 reads CASSLTGTSRPDTQYF. The DNA for the CDR3 is TGCGCCAGCAGCCTCACCGGGACTAGCCGTCCAGATACGCAGTATTTT.

The chain has TRBV7-9 and TRBJ2-5; a weak D match, TRBD2 (7 bases). The CDR3 totals 15 residues. The V gene lost 3 bases and the J gene lost 1 base, with 12 bases spanning the gap. CDR1 is SEHNR and CDR2 is FQNEAQ in the germline V gene (reference sequence). This CDR3 is CASSLAGAPQETQYF. The CDR3 DNA reads TGTGCCAGCAGCTTGGCGGGGGCCCCCCAAGAGACCCAGTACTTC.

The chain carries TRBV28 and TRBJ2-7; 8 bases line up with TRBD2. CDR1 is MDHEN and CDR2 is SYDVKM in the germline V gene. This CDR3 spans 14 amino acids. Trimming removed 5 bases from V and 0 bases from J; junction bases left unmatched: 3. The DNA for the CDR3 is TGTGCCAGCAGTCCCGCGGGGGGCTCCTACGAGCAGTACTTC. This gives the protein CASSPAGGSYEQYF.

The rearrangement uses TRBV7-3 and TRBJ2-2; possible D gene TRBD1, 5 bases. V was trimmed by 0 bases and J by 7 bases, leaving 12 bases between them. The CDR3 sequence is 15 residues long. Germline CDR1 is SGHTA and CDR2 is FQGTGA. This CDR3 is CASSLTPQAGGELFF. Here the CDR3 DNA reads TGTGCCAGCAGCTTAACCCCACAGGCAGGCGGGGAGCTGTTTTTT.

This clone was counted a few times. The chain recombines TRBV25-1 with TRBJ2-1, with 12 bases fitting TRBD2. This CDR3 is built from 15 residues. Losses at the gene ends were 5 bases for V and 9 bases for J; bases not matched to a gene: 8. The germline V gene has CDR1 MGHDK and CDR2 SYGVNS. Here the CDR3 reads CASSPGLAGTGEQFF. The CDR3 coding sequence is TGTGCCAGCAGTCCCGGACTAGCGGGAACGGGTGAGCAGTTCTTC. Together with reference TRBV25-1 and TRBJ2-1, the CDR3 gives the full variable domain: EADIYQTPRYLVIGTGKKITLECSQTMGHDKMYWYQQDPGMELHLIHYSYGVNSTEKGDLSSESTVSRIRTEHFPLTLESARPSHTSQYLCASSPGLAGTGEQFFGPGTRLTVL.

The gene calls are TRBV9 and TRBJ2-6, with 8 nucleotides matching TRBD1. J was trimmed by 4 bases and V by 4 bases; bases with no gene match: 10. Germline values: CDR1 SGDLS, CDR2 YYNGEE. CDR3 length equals 17 residues. The CDR3 is CASSPRTGIAGANVLTF. In nucleotides, the CDR3 is TGTGCCAGCAGCCCCCGGACAGGGATTGCGGGGGCCAACGTCCTGACTTTC.

V usage is TRBV7-9 and J usage is TRBJ2-7, with D perhaps TRBD1 (6 bases). Germline V lookup: CDR1 SEHNR, CDR2 FQNEAQ (reference sequence). V lost 2 bases and J 1 base, leaving 18 bases between the germline ends. CDR3 length: 17 residues. DNA of the CDR3: TGTGCCAGCAGCTTAAGTCGCCTTCGGACAGCATCCTACGAGCAGTACTTC. This codes for CASSLSRLRTASYEQYF.

This clone has a handful of counts. The rearrangement links TRBV7-8 to TRBJ1-1; 7 bases are a match to TRBD1. Germline trimming cut 3 bases from V and 4 bases from J; bases unmatched to any gene: 2. CDR3 length equals 13 residues. Germline CDR1 is SGHVS and CDR2 is FQNEAQ. CDR3 region: CASSLSGGTEAFF. CDR3 DNA: TGTGCCAGCAGCTTGTCAGGGGGCACTGAAGCTTTCTTT.

Remarks on this clone: The sample carries other DNA sequences with the same CDR3. This rearrangement joins TRBV30 to TRBJ1-6, with TRBD1 identical over 7 bases. Germline V gene lookup returns CDR1 GTSNPN and CDR2 SVGIG (reference sequence). V trimming: 3 bases; J trimming: 7 bases; junction bases outside the gene matches: 0. The CDR3 runs 12 residues. The CDR3: CAWRQGNSPLHF. CDR3 in DNA: TGTGCCTGGAGACAGGGGAATTCACCCCTCCACTTT.

V usage is TRBV7-9 and J usage is TRBJ2-1, with D maybe TRBD2 (5 bases). The CDR3 is made up of 16 amino acids. The ends were cut back, 8 bases at V and 1 base at J, with 18 bases in the middle. Germline V gene sequence: CDR1 SEHNR, CDR2 FQNEAQ (reference sequence). The CDR3 loop reads CASGRGRPSSYNEQFF. The CDR3 DNA is TGTGCCAGCGGCCGGGGTCGCCCTAGTTCCTACAATGAGCAGTTCTTC.

This sequence joins TRBV4-2 and TRBJ2-2; TRBD2 aligns across 10 bases. The germline gives CDR1 LGHNA, CDR2 YNFKEQ. The CDR3 loop spans 19 amino acids. Losses at the gene ends were 0 bases for V and 1 base for J; bases not matched to a gene: 8. The DNA of the CDR3 is TGTGCCAGCAGCCAAGACCCGCGGGCTAGCGGGGGGAACACCGGGGAGCTGTTTTTT. This translates into CASSQDPRASGGNTGELFF.

This clone was seen just once. The chain carries TRBV19 and TRBJ2-7, with D possibly being TRBD1 (6 bases). V gave up 10 bases and J gave up 5 bases, with 18 bases separating them. The length of the CDR3 is 13 residues. CDR1 and CDR2 (germline): LNHDA, SQIVND (reference sequence). The CDR3 protein is CATRQAPRDEQYF. The CDR3 coding sequence is TGTGCCACCCGACAGGCCCCACGGGACGAGCAGTACTTC.

This clone was counted a few times. The chain couples TRBV2 to TRBJ2-1; 10 bases align to TRBD2. J was trimmed by 5 bases and V by 0 bases; bases with no gene match: 10. There are 18 residues in the CDR3. CDR1 is SNHLY and CDR2 is FYNNEI in the germline V gene. CDR3 DNA: TGTGCCAGCAGTGAAGCGCATAGCGGGAGGCGGCTTGACAATGAGCAGTTCTTC. The encoded protein is CASSEAHSGRRLDNEQFF.

A few counts support this clone. The chain carries TRBV30 and TRBJ1-3; D not resolved. The V and J ends lost 4 bases and 0 bases respectively, with 10 bases between them. The CDR3 length is 14 residues. In germline, CDR1 is GTSNPN, CDR2 SVGIG (reference sequence). CDR3 nucleotides: TGTGCCTGGACCCCCGGACTCTCTGGAAACACCATATATTTT. Translating it yields CAWTPGLSGNTIYF. Together with reference TRBV30 and TRBJ1-3, the CDR3 gives the full variable domain: SQTIHQWPATLVQPVGSPLSLECTVEGTSNPNLYWYRQAAGRGLQLLFYSVGIGQISSEVPQNLSASRPQDRQFILSSKKLLLSDSGFYLCAWTPGLSGNTIYFGEGSWLTVV.

Only a few counts were recorded for this clone. The chain has TRBV7-2 and TRBJ2-7, with a tentative D call TRBD1 (6 bases). Germline loops: CDR1 SGHTA, CDR2 FQGNSA. CDR3 size: 16 residues. V shed 0 bases and J shed 5 bases, with 17 bases lying between them. This CDR3 is CASSLAPGAGSNEQYF. CDR3 bases: TGTGCCAGCAGCTTAGCCCCAGGGGCTGGTTCCAACGAGCAGTACTTC.

This clone was detected a few times. The chain joins TRBV30 to TRBJ2-7; perhaps TRBD1 as D (6 bases). Germline V lookup: CDR1 GTSNPN, CDR2 SVGIG (reference sequence). This CDR3 is built from 11 residues. Between the trimmed V and J ends, which lost 1 base and 6 bases, there was a span of 7 bases. CDR3: CAWSDRVEQYF. Here the CDR3 DNA reads TGTGCCTGGAGTGACAGGGTCGAGCAGTACTTC. Drawing the rest from reference TRBV30 and TRBJ2-7, the complete variable domain is SQTIHQWPATLVQPVGSPLSLECTVEGTSNPNLYWYRQAAGRGLQLLFYSVGIGQISSEVPQNLSASRPQDRQFILSSKKLLLSDSGFYLCAWSDRVEQYFGPGTRLTVT.

V gene TRBV7-2 combines with J gene TRBJ1-4; D remains ambiguous. The CDR3 is 16 residues long. V gave up 5 bases and J gave up 5 bases, with 18 bases separating them. CDR1 is SGHTA, CDR2 FQGNSA, per germline. The CDR3 nucleotides read TGTGCCAGCAGCGTCCGACAAGCCGGGAGGAATGAAAAACTGTTTTTT. Amino acids: CASSVRQAGRNEKLFF.

The chain couples TRBV7-2 to TRBJ2-7; 7 bases align to TRBD2. The CDR3 runs to 16 residues. The ends lost 0 bases at V and 6 bases at J; junction bases unmatched: 11. Germline V lookup: CDR1 SGHTA, CDR2 FQGNSA. The CDR3 loop is CASSLALAGVQGEQYF. In nucleotides, the CDR3 is TGTGCCAGCAGCTTAGCTTTGGCGGGAGTTCAAGGCGAGCAGTACTTC.